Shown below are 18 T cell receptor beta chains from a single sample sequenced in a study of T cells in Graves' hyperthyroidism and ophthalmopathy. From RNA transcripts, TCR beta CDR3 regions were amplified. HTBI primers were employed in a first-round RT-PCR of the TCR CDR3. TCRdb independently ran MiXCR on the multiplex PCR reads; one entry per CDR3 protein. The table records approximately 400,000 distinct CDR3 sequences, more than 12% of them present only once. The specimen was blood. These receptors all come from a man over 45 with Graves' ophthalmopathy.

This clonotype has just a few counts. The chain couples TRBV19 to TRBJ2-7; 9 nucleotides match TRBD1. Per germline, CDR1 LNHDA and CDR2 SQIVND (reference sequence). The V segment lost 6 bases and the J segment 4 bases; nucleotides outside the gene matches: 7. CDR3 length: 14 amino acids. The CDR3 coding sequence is TGTGCCAGTAGGTCCGGGACAGGGTTTTACGAGCAGTACTTC. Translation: CASRSGTGFYEQYF.

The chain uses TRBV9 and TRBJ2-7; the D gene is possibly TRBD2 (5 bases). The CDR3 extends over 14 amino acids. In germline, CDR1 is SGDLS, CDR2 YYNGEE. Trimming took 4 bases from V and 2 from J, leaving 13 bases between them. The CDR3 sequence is CASSPAERTYEQYF. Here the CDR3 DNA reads TGTGCCAGCAGCCCGGCGGAGCGGACCTACGAGCAGTACTTC.

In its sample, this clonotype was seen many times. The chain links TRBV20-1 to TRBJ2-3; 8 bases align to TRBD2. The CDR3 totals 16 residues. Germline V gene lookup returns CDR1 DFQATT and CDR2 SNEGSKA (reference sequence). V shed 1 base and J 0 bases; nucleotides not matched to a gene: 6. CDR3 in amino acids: CSARGLSGTSTDTQYF. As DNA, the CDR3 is TGCAGTGCTAGAGGACTTAGCGGGACTAGCACAGATACGCAGTATTTT.

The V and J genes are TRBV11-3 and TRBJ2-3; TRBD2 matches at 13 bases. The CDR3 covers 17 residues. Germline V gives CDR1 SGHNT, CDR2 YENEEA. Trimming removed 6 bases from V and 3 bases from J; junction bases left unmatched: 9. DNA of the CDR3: TGTGCCAGCAGTCCCGGGACTAGCGGGACCACTACAGATACGCAGTATTTT. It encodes CASSPGTSGTTTDTQYF.

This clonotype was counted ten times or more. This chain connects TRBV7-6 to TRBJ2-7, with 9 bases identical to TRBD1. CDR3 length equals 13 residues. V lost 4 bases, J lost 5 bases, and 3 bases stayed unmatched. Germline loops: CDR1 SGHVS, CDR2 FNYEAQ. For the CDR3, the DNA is TGTGCCAGCAGCTCGTGGACAGGGGACGAGCAGTACTTC. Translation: CASSSWTGDEQYF.

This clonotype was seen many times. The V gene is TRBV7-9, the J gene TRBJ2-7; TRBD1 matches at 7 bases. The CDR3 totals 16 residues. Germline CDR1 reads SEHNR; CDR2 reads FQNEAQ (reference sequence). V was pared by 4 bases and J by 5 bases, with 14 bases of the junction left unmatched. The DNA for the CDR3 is TGTGCCAGCAGCTCTAGGACAGGAACCCCGAGGGACGAGCAGTACTTC. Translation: CASSSRTGTPRDEQYF.

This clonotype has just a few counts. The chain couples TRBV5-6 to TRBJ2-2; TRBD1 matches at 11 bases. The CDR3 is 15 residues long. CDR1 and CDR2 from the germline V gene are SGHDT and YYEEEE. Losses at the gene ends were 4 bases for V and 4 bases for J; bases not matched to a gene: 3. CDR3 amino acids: CASSRDRGGTGELFF. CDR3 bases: TGTGCCAGCAGCCGGGACAGGGGGGGCACCGGGGAGCTGTTTTTT.

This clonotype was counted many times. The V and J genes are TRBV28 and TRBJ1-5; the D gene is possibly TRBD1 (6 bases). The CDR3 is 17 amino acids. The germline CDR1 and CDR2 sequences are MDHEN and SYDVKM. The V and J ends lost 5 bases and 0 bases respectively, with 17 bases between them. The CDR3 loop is CASSVQGPPNSNQPQHF. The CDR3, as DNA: TGTGCCAGCAGTGTACAGGGTCCACCAAATAGCAATCAGCCCCAGCATTTT.

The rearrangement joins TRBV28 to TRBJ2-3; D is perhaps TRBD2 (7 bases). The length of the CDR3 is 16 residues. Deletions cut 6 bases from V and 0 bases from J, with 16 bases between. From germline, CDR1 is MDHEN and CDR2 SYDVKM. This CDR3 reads CASSPAGATSTDTQYF. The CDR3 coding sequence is TGTGCCAGCAGCCCCGCGGGGGCCACTAGCACAGATACGCAGTATTTT.

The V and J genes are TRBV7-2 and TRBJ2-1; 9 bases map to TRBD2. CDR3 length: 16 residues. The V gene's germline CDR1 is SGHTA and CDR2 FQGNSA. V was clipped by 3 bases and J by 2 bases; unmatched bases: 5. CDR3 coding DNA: TGTGCCAGCAGCTTGGCGACTAGCGGTGCCTACAATGAGCAGTTCTTC. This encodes CASSLATSGAYNEQFF.

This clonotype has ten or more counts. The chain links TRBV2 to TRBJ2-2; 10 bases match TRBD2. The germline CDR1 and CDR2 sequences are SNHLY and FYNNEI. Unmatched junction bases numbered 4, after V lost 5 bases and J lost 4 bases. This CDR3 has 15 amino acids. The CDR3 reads CASSLAGVVTGELFF. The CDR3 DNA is TGTGCCAGCAGTCTAGCGGGAGTCGTCACCGGGGAGCTGTTTTTT.

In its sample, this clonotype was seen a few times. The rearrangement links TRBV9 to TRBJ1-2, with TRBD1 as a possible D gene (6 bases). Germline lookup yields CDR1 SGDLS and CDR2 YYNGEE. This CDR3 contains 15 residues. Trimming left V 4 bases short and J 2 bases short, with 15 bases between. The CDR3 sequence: CASSPPRGPNYGYTF. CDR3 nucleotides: TGTGCCAGCAGCCCCCCCCGGGGGCCAAACTATGGCTACACCTTC.

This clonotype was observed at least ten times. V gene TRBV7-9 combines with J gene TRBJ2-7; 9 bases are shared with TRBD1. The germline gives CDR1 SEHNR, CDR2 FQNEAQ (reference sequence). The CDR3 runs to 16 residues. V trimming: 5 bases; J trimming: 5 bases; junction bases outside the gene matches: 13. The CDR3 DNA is TGTGCCAGCAGCGTGGCGTTATGGGACAGGGTCCACGAGCAGTACTTC. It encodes CASSVALWDRVHEQYF.

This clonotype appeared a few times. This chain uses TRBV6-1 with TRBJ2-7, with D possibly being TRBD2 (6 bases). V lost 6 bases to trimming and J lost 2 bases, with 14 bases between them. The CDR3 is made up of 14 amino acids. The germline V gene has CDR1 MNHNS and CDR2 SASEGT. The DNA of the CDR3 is TGTGCCAGCAGGCCGGAGGGCTCCCCCTACGAGCAGTACTTC. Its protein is CASRPEGSPYEQYF.

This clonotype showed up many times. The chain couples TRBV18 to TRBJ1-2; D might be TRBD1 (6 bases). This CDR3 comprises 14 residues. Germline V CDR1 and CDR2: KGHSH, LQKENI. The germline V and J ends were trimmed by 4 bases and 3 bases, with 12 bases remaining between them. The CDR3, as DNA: TGTGCCAGCTCACAATCGGGGGCGGACTATGGCTACACCTTC. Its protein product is CASSQSGADYGYTF.

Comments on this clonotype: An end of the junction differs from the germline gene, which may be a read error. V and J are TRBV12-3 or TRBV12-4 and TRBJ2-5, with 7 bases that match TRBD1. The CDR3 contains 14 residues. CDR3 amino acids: CASSSGQLQEAQYF. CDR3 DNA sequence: TGTGCCAGCAGTTCGGGACAGTTACAAGAGGCCCAGTACTTC.

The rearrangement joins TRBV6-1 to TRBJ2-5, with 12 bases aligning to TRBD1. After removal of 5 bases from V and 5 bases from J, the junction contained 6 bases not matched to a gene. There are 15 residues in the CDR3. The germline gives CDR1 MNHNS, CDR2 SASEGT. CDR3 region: CASSQRDRGRETQYF. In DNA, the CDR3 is TGTGCCAGCAGTCAGCGGGACAGGGGGCGTGAGACCCAGTACTTC.

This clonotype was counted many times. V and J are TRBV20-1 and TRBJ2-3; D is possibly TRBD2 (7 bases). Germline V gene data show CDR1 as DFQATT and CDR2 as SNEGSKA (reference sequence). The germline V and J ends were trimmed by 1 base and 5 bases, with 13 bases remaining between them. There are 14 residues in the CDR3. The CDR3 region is CSARAAGAIDTQYF. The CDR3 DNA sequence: TGCAGTGCTAGAGCGGCGGGGGCAATAGATACGCAGTATTTT.